These 13 T cell receptor beta chains came from one sample sequenced in a study of blood T cells in healthy people across ages. The second PCR ran about 6 to 11 cycles with a sample-barcoded 5' primer and J-beta primers. Each CDR3 protein gets one entry after TCRdb re-called the 5' RACE reads with MiXCR. The sample shows about 800,000 distinct CDR3 sequences, roughly 64% of them seen only once. Sequenced: blood. All receptors come from a man aged 25 to 45 in good health.

V is TRBV11-2 and J is TRBJ2-1, with 10 nucleotides matching TRBD1. The ends lost 5 bases at V and 7 bases at J; junction bases unmatched: 14. The germline CDR1 and CDR2 sequences are SGHAT and FQNNGV. The CDR3 is made up of 17 amino acids. The CDR3 DNA is TGTGCCAGCAGCACAACCTCCGGGACAGGGGCCTCAAATGAGCAGTTCTTC. This gives the protein CASSTTSGTGASNEQFF.

This clonotype was recorded only once. The V gene is TRBV6-1, the J gene TRBJ2-7; no reliable D call. The J call may be wrong; the DNA end is better matched by TRBJ2-5. This CDR3 is 13 amino acids long. Germline values: CDR1 MNHNS, CDR2 SASEGT. This chain's CDR3 is CASSEGAGGTQYF. The CDR3 coding sequence is TGTGCCAGCAGTGAAGGGGCTGGTGGGACCCAGTACTTC.

The rearrangement joins TRBV7-2 to TRBJ2-1, with D maybe TRBD1 (6 bases). V was shortened by 3 bases and J by 9 bases, with 12 bases between the two germline ends. The CDR3 is 13 amino acids. The germline V gene encodes CDR1 SGHTA and CDR2 FQGNSA. The CDR3 loop reads CASSFSGESEQFF. As DNA, the CDR3 is TGTGCCAGCAGCTTCTCAGGGGAGAGTGAGCAGTTCTTC.

The genes are TRBV7-8 and TRBJ2-5; unclear D gene. The assigned J gene may be wrong: the sequence end matches TRBJ2-7 better. CDR3 length: 18 amino acids. Germline CDR1 and CDR2: SGHVS and FQNEAQ. The DNA for the CDR3 is TGTGCCAGCAGCTTAGTTTTTAGGGTGACGAGCGACTCGGACGAGCAGTACTTC. As protein: CASSLVFRVTSDSDEQYF.

V is TRBV11-2 and J is TRBJ1-1, with 8 bases lining up with TRBD1. From germline, CDR1 is SGHAT and CDR2 FQNNGV. This CDR3 has 13 amino acids. J lost 9 bases, V lost 5 bases, and 8 bases had no gene match. CDR3 DNA: TGTGCCAGCAGCACCTGGACAGGGTGGAAAGCTTTCTTT. This codes for CASSTWTGWKAFF.

This sequence joins TRBV28 and TRBJ2-7, with 9 bases fitting TRBD2. CDR3 length equals 16 residues. V shed 6 bases and J 5 bases; nucleotides not matched to a gene: 14. Per the germline V gene, CDR1 is MDHEN and CDR2 is SYDVKM. This CDR3 reads CASRTNSGSDHHEQYF. The CDR3 DNA reads TGTGCCAGCAGAACCAATAGCGGGAGCGACCATCACGAGCAGTACTTC.

The table lists this clonotype with a few counts. This chain links TRBV29-1 with TRBJ1-2; unclear D gene. The germline V gene has CDR1 SQVTM and CDR2 ANQGSEA. This CDR3 has 11 residues. Trimming cost V 5 bases and J 6 bases, with 10 bases left between them. The CDR3 region is CSVLRGNGYTF. Written as DNA, the CDR3 is TGCAGCGTTCTACGAGGGAATGGCTACACCTTC.

This clonotype was found a few times. V and J are TRBV4-3 and TRBJ2-3; TRBD2 might be the D (6 bases). CDR1 and CDR2 from the germline V gene are LGHNA and YSLEER. The CDR3 is made up of 15 amino acids. The V gene lost 2 bases and the J gene lost 2 bases, with 11 bases spanning the gap. CDR3 sequence: CASSQQAGYTDTQYF. The CDR3 coding sequence is TGCGCCAGCAGCCAACAGGCGGGGTACACAGATACGCAGTATTTT.

The V call is TRBV11-2, the J call TRBJ2-7; TRBD2 matches at 13 bases. Germline values: CDR1 SGHAT, CDR2 FQNNGV. V trimming: 8 bases; J trimming: 3 bases; junction bases outside the gene matches: 10. This CDR3 has 16 residues. The CDR3 coding sequence is TGTGCCAGCGGCCCTCCCCGGACTAGCGGGAGCTACGAGCAGTACTTC. This sequence encodes CASGPPRTSGSYEQYF.

The chain links TRBV28 to TRBJ2-7; the D gene could be TRBD1 or TRBD2 (6 bases each). Germline values: CDR1 MDHEN, CDR2 SYDVKM. This CDR3 has 13 residues. V was pared by 8 bases and J by 2 bases, with 13 bases between. This chain's CDR3 is CASLRGATYEQYF. The CDR3 DNA reads as TGTGCCAGCCTGAGGGGGGCAACCTACGAGCAGTACTTC. Full variable domain (outside the CDR3, taken from reference TRBV28 and TRBJ2-7): DVKVTQSSRYLVKRTGEKVFLECVQDMDHENMFWYRQDPGLGLRLIYFSYDVKMKEKGDIPEGYSVSREKKERFSLILESASTNQTSMYLCASLRGATYEQYFGPGTRLTVT.

This clonotype was recorded once. V gene TRBV6-5 combines with J gene TRBJ2-5; the match to TRBD2 covers 12 bases. The CDR3 totals 17 residues. The germline CDR1 and CDR2 sequences are MNHEY and SVGAGI. The ends lost 1 base at V and 5 bases at J; junction bases unmatched: 8. CDR3 region: CASSYWGTSGLWETQYF. The CDR3 DNA is TGTGCCAGCAGTTACTGGGGGACTAGCGGGCTTTGGGAGACCCAGTACTTC.

V gene TRBV5-5 combines with J gene TRBJ1-1; D is ambiguous. The CDR3 runs 12 residues. CDR1 is SGHKS, CDR2 YYEKEE, per germline (reference sequence). Between the trimmed V and J ends, which lost 2 bases and 8 bases, there was a span of 10 bases. CDR3: CASSLITSEAFF. The CDR3 DNA sequence: TGTGCCAGCAGCTTAATAACCTCAGAAGCTTTCTTT.

The gene calls are TRBV25-1 and TRBJ2-7; a possible D gene is TRBD2 (6 bases). Trimming removed 8 bases at V and 4 bases at J, with 15 bases between. Germline V lookup: CDR1 MGHDK, CDR2 SYGVNS. The CDR3 consists of 13 residues. CDR3 coding DNA: TGTGCCAGCGGGGGGTTGGTCGGATACGAGCAGTACTTC. Protein sequence: CASGGLVGYEQYF.